The 21 T cell receptor beta chains listed next were all sequenced from one sample in a study of blood T cell repertoires in COVID-19. Assay used: immunoSEQ multiplex PCR; TCRdb lists only in-frame clones, some missing. The data contain some 300,000 clones, roughly 91% of them singletons. Sequencing was performed on PBMCs or T cells enriched from blood (not recorded which). These receptors originate from a young woman who had recovered from COVID-19.

V and J are TRBV19 and TRBJ2-1, with 10 bases fitting TRBD2. Per germline, CDR1 LNHDA and CDR2 SQIVND (reference sequence). The CDR3 is 15 amino acids. Trimming took 7 bases from V and 3 from J; bases not matched to a gene: 6. This CDR3 is CASKTLAGDYNEQFF. DNA of the CDR3: TGTGCCAGTAAGACTCTAGCGGGAGACTACAATGAGCAGTTCTTC.

This chain connects TRBV30 to TRBJ1-5; no clear D gene. The germline gives CDR1 GTSNPN, CDR2 SVGIG (reference sequence). This CDR3 has 13 residues. V dropped 3 bases and J dropped 0 bases, with 6 bases sitting between them. The CDR3 bases are TGTGCCTGGAGCCCAAATAGCAATCAGCCCCAGCATTTT. Amino acids: CAWSPNSNQPQHF.

This clone was seen only a few times. The rearrangement uses TRBV28 and TRBJ2-1; D perhaps matches TRBD2 (5 bases). Per the germline V gene, CDR1 is MDHEN and CDR2 is SYDVKM. The CDR3 loop spans 15 amino acids. Trimming stripped 1 base from V and 4 bases from J, with 11 bases between. The CDR3 loop is CASSLLGEGYNEQFF. Here the CDR3 DNA reads TGTGCCAGCAGTTTATTGGGAGAGGGATACAATGAGCAGTTCTTC.

V and J are TRBV28 and TRBJ1-4; 8 nucleotides align to TRBD1. CDR1 and CDR2 from the germline V gene are MDHEN and SYDVKM. The V gene end was trimmed by 8 bases and the J gene end by 7 bases; junction bases not matched to a gene: 9. CDR3 length: 14 residues. CDR3 nucleotides: TGTGCCAGCGTGGGAACAGGGGGTATTGAAAAACTGTTTTTT. Its translation: CASVGTGGIEKLFF.

V is TRBV27 and J is TRBJ1-1; TRBD1 agrees at 9 bases. From germline, CDR1 is MNHEY and CDR2 SMNVEV (reference sequence). The CDR3 runs 15 residues. The J segment lost 1 base and the V segment lost 4 bases, leaving 4 bases of the junction unmatched. CDR3 protein: CASSSPGQGNTEAFF. For the CDR3, the DNA is TGTGCCAGCAGTTCTCCGGGACAGGGGAACACTGAAGCTTTCTTT.

CDR3 protein: CASSYRLAENTGELFF. The CDR3, as DNA: TGCGCCAGCAGCTACAGACTAGCGGAGAACACCGGGGAGCTGTTTTTT. The chain carries TRBV4-1 and TRBJ2-2; 9 bases map to TRBD2. CDR1 and CDR2 from the germline V gene are MGHRA and YSYEKL. The CDR3 covers 16 residues. J was trimmed by 1 base and V by 5 bases; bases with no gene match: 5.

This clone was seen a handful of times. This sequence joins TRBV6-5 and TRBJ2-5, with D possibly matching TRBD1 (6 bases). The germline V gene has CDR1 MNHEY and CDR2 SVGAGI. The V end was cut by 7 bases, the J end by 0 bases, with 12 bases between. The CDR3 consists of 14 residues. The CDR3 reads CASNPGANQETQYF. The DNA for the CDR3 is TGTGCCAGCAACCCAGGGGCGAACCAAGAGACCCAGTACTTC.

This clone came up a few times. The V and J genes are TRBV5-4 and TRBJ2-7, with 9 bases fitting TRBD2. Germline CDR1 and CDR2: SGHNT and YYREEE (reference sequence). After removal of 6 bases from V and 6 bases from J, the junction contained 13 bases not matched to a gene. The CDR3 consists of 15 residues. The chain's CDR3 is CASTWGLAGTSEQYF. Here the CDR3 DNA reads TGTGCCAGCACCTGGGGGCTAGCGGGAACTAGCGAGCAGTACTTC.

The chain has TRBV18 and TRBJ1-2; TRBD1 is a possible D gene (5 bases). V was clipped by 2 bases and J by 5 bases, with 27 bases between them. Germline-derived CDR1 and CDR2 are KGHSH and LQKENI. The length of the CDR3 is 19 residues. The DNA for the CDR3 is TGTGCCAGCTCACCAAGGAATGGCCCAGGAGGGGAGGGAGGATATGGCTACACCTTC. It encodes CASSPRNGPGGEGGYGYTF.

In its sample, this clone was seen once. The genes are TRBV5-1 and TRBJ2-6, with 7 bases aligning to TRBD2. Unmatched junction bases numbered 11, after V lost 3 bases and J lost 2 bases. The CDR3 loop spans 18 amino acids. Germline V lookup: CDR1 SGHRS, CDR2 YFSETQ. CDR3 in DNA: TGCGCCAGCAGCTCTACCAGCGGGACCTCTCCTGGGGCCAACGTCCTGACTTTC. The encoded protein is CASSSTSGTSPGANVLTF.

The V gene is TRBV9, the J gene TRBJ2-3, with TRBD2 matching over 11 bases. Germline V lookup: CDR1 SGDLS, CDR2 YYNGEE. CDR3 length: 15 residues. The junction had 2 bases not matched to a gene; V was cut back by 3 bases and J by 2 bases. For the CDR3, the DNA is TGTGCCAGCAGCGCGACTAGCGGGATCACAGATACGCAGTATTTT. This encodes CASSATSGITDTQYF. Full variable domain (outside the CDR3, taken from reference TRBV9 and TRBJ2-3): DSGVTQTPKHLITATGQRVTLRCSPRSGDLSVYWYQQSLDQGLQFLIQYYNGEERAKGNILERFSAQQFPDLHSELNLSSLELGDSALYFCASSATSGITDTQYFGPGTRLTVL.

This chain connects TRBV3-1 (or the pseudogene TRBV3-2) to TRBJ2-6; D ambiguous. The CDR3 runs to 17 residues. Germline assignment: CDR1 LGHDT and CDR2 YNNKEL (reference sequence). V lost 0 bases and J 2 bases, leaving 11 bases between the germline ends. The CDR3 DNA is TGTGCCAGCAGCCAAGAGTCAGGCGCTACTGGGGCCAACGTCCTGACTTTC. Translated: CASSQESGATGANVLTF.

The J gene is TRBJ2-2, the V gene TRBV5-1; possible D gene TRBD1, 6 bases. V was shortened by 4 bases and J by 5 bases, with 12 bases between the two germline ends. CDR1 and CDR2 from the germline V gene are SGHRS and YFSETQ. CDR3 length: 14 amino acids. The CDR3 nucleotides are TGCGCCAGCAGCCCACCAGGACAGACCGGGGAGCTGTTTTTT. This codes for CASSPPGQTGELFF.

The CDR3 region is CASSYSRPSGNTIYF. CDR3 DNA: TGTGCCAGCAGTTACTCCAGGCCCTCTGGAAACACCATATATTTT. The chain has TRBV6-2 or TRBV6-3 and TRBJ1-3; no reliable D call. CDR1 is MNHEY, CDR2 SVGEGT, per germline. Between the trimmed V and J ends, which lost 0 bases and 0 bases, there was a span of 6 bases. CDR3 length: 15 residues.

Concerning this clone: Other DNA sequences in the same sample also yield this CDR3. The V gene is TRBV19, the J gene TRBJ2-7; 7 bases map to TRBD1. This CDR3 spans 13 amino acids. Trimming cost V 3 bases and J 3 bases; bases outside gene matches: 2. Germline CDR1 and CDR2: LNHDA and SQIVND (reference sequence). The DNA of the CDR3 is TGTGCCAGTAGTATCCGACAGGGCTACGAGCAGTACTTC. It is translated as CASSIRQGYEQYF.

This clone was counted a few times. The CDR3: CASSISADNQPQHF. The CDR3 nucleotides are TGTGCCAGTAGTATCAGTGCGGACAATCAGCCCCAGCATTTT. V usage is TRBV19 and J usage is TRBJ1-5; D remains unclear. The CDR3 spans 14 residues. Trimming stripped 3 bases from V and 3 bases from J, with 9 bases between. Germline assignment: CDR1 LNHDA and CDR2 SQIVND (reference sequence).

The chain couples TRBV4-1 to TRBJ2-1; 10 bases line up with TRBD1. This CDR3 region has 17 residues. With V trimmed by 0 bases and J by 8 bases, 10 bases remained unmatched. From germline, CDR1 is MGHRA and CDR2 YSYEKL. The CDR3 DNA reads TGCGCCAGCAGCCAAGAAAAGGGACAGGGGATGTATGATGAGCAGTTCTTC. Protein: CASSQEKGQGMYDEQFF.

This chain joins TRBV19 and TRBJ2-1; the match to TRBD2 covers 8 bases. Germline CDR1 reads LNHDA; CDR2 reads SQIVND (reference sequence). With 6 bases clipped from V and 0 bases from J, the junction kept 4 bases outside the gene matches. This CDR3 spans 15 amino acids. The CDR3 DNA follows: TGTGCCAGTAGGACTAGCGAAAGCTCCTACAATGAGCAGTTCTTC. It translates to CASRTSESSYNEQFF.

The rearrangement joins TRBV27 to TRBJ2-1; D perhaps matches TRBD2 (5 bases). Germline CDR1 reads MNHEY; CDR2 reads SMNVEV (reference sequence). With 2 bases removed from V and 5 bases from J, the gap between germline ends came to 7 bases. CDR3 length: 13 amino acids. The CDR3 DNA is TGTGCCAGCAGTTTAGGAGCGGACAATGAGCAGTTCTTC. Translated, it gives CASSLGADNEQFF.

The chain is built from TRBV27 and TRBJ2-7; 9 bases are shared with TRBD2. The CDR3 extends over 19 amino acids. J lost 5 bases, V lost 2 bases, and 19 bases had no gene match. Germline V gene data show CDR1 as MNHEY and CDR2 as SMNVEV (reference sequence). The CDR3 sequence: CASSLRRQVPRAGGNEQYF. The CDR3 DNA reads TGTGCCAGCAGTTTAAGGAGACAGGTCCCCCGAGCGGGAGGTAACGAGCAGTACTTC.

This chain connects TRBV29-1 to TRBJ2-1; 10 nucleotides agree with TRBD1. The CDR3 consists of 15 residues. CDR1 and CDR2 from the germline V gene are SQVTM and ANQGSEA. V was pared by 1 base and J by 5 bases, with 5 bases of the junction left unmatched. CDR3 sequence reads: CSVEGAGQGHNEQFF. The CDR3 nucleotides are TGCAGCGTTGAAGGGGCGGGACAGGGGCACAATGAGCAGTTCTTC.